The T cell receptor (beta chain) described here comes from a study of long-term antiretroviral therapy in people with HIV. Samples were assayed with immunoSEQ v3.0 at survey level. Using immunoSEQ multiplex PCR, the repertoire was profiled, and TCRdb retains in-frame clones only, with some absent. The sample holds approximately 35,000 clones, over 60% seen once. Samples held 1-10 million cryopreserved PBMC before DNA extraction. V gave up 5 bases and J gave up 2 bases, with 8 bases separating them. Per germline, CDR1 MNHEY and CDR2 SMNVEV (reference sequence). The CDR3 contains 13 residues. The receptor was isolated from a woman in her forties or fifties with HIV. This specimen was unsorted PBMCs, taken 2 years after starting antiretroviral therapy. The chain couples TRBV27 to TRBJ2-3, with D possibly being TRBD2 (5 bases). CDR3 bases: TGTGCCAGCAGTCCGCTAGCCACAGATACGCAGTATTTT. Its protein is CASSPLATDTQYF.